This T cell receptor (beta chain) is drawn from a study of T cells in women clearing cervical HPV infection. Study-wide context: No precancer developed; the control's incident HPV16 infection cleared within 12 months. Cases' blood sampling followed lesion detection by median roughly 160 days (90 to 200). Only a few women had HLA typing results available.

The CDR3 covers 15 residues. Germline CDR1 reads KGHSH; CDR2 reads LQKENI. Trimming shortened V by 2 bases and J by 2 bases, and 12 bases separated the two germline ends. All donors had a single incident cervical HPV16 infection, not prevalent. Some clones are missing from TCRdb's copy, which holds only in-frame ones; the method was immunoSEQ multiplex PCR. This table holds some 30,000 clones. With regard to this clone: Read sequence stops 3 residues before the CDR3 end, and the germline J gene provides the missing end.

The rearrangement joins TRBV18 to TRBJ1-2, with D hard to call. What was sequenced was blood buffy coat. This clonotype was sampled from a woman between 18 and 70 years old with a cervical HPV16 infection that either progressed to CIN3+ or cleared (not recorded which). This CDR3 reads CASSPGNWRNYGYTF. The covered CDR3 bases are TGTGCCAGCTCACCAGGTAATTGGCGGAACTATGGC.